One sample yielded the 25 T cell receptor beta chains listed below, sequenced in a study of T cell responses to AZD1222 COVID-19 vaccine. TCRdb's table, derived via immunoSEQ multiplex PCR, lists solely in-frame clones and lacks some. Among about 120,000 clones listed, approximately 92% were seen once. The specimen was peripheral blood, collected on day 0 of AZD1222 vaccination. These receptors originate from an adult in good health.

The V gene is TRBV7-2, the J gene TRBJ2-5; D unresolved. V was shortened by 5 bases and J by 2 bases, with 12 bases between the two germline ends. CDR1 and CDR2 (germline): SGHTA, FQGNSA. This CDR3 region has 14 residues. The CDR3 DNA sequence: TGTGCCAGCAGCCCCTCGAACCTGCAAGAGACCCAGTACTTC. Amino acid sequence: CASSPSNLQETQYF.

This clone was counted once. The V gene is TRBV3-1 (or the pseudogene TRBV3-2), the J gene TRBJ2-1; D is ambiguous. Germline V gene sequence: CDR1 LGHDT, CDR2 YNNKEL (reference sequence). This CDR3 has 19 amino acids. The ends were cut back, 0 bases at V and 2 bases at J, with 20 bases in the middle. CDR3 sequence (DNA): TGTGCCAGCAGCCAAGAAAATATCGTGGTGGATGAAACCTACAATGAGCAGTTCTTC. This encodes CASSQENIVVDETYNEQFF.

The chain combines TRBV18 with TRBJ2-6; 9 bases line up with TRBD1. The V gene end was trimmed by 3 bases and the J gene end by 4 bases; junction bases not matched to a gene: 7. The CDR3 is made up of 17 amino acids. Germline V gene lookup returns CDR1 KGHSH and CDR2 LQKENI. The CDR3 sequence: CASSPTGGTGGANVLTF. The CDR3 DNA reads TGTGCCAGCTCACCCACAGGGGGCACGGGAGGGGCCAACGTCCTGACTTTC.

The chain has TRBV12-3 or TRBV12-4 and TRBJ1-2, with TRBD1 as a possible D gene (5 bases). There are 12 residues in the CDR3. Trimming pared 6 bases from V and 4 bases from J, leaving 9 bases between. CDR3 region: CASRGGPYGYTF. The CDR3 DNA follows: TGTGCCAGCAGGGGGGGTCCCTATGGCTACACCTTC.

The genes are TRBV15 and TRBJ1-4; TRBD1 aligns across 7 bases. Losses at the gene ends were 0 bases for V and 4 bases for J; bases not matched to a gene: 8. CDR1 is LNHNV, CDR2 YYDKDF, per germline (reference sequence). There are 17 residues in the CDR3. CDR3: CATSRERAGQSNEKLFF. Written as DNA, the CDR3 is TGTGCCACCAGCAGAGAACGGGCGGGACAGAGTAATGAAAAACTGTTTTTT.

The chain has TRBV7-8 and TRBJ2-1; 11 nucleotides agree with TRBD2. The V segment lost 0 bases and the J segment 2 bases; nucleotides outside the gene matches: 12. Germline values: CDR1 SGHVS, CDR2 FQNEAQ. The CDR3 sequence is 20 residues long. CDR3 protein: CASSLAASGRPRTTYNEQFF. The CDR3 coding sequence is TGTGCCAGCAGCTTAGCGGCTAGCGGGAGGCCCAGGACCACCTACAATGAGCAGTTCTTC. The complete variable domain, with remaining parts taken from reference TRBV7-8 and TRBJ2-1, reads GAGVSQSPRYKVAKRGQDVALRCDPISGHVSLFWYQQALGQGPEFLTYFQNEAQLDKSGLPSDRFFAERPEGSVSTLKIQRTQQEDSAVYLCASSLAASGRPRTTYNEQFFGPGTRLTVL.

This clone has more than one count but fewer than ten. This chain links TRBV19 with TRBJ1-4; D is undetermined. From germline, CDR1 is LNHDA and CDR2 SQIVND (reference sequence). This CDR3 contains 14 residues. The V and J ends lost 9 bases and 0 bases respectively, with 11 bases between them. The CDR3 coding sequence is TGTGCCAGCGAACGAGGCACAACTAATGAAAAACTGTTTTTT. As protein: CASERGTTNEKLFF.

This chain joins TRBV4-3 and TRBJ2-3; unclear D gene. Trimming stripped 5 bases from V and 4 bases from J, with 13 bases between. The V gene's germline CDR1 is LGHNA and CDR2 YSLEER. The CDR3 is made up of 14 amino acids. CDR3 protein: CASSGRVRSDTQYF. As DNA, the CDR3 is TGCGCCAGCAGCGGAAGGGTAAGGTCAGATACGCAGTATTTT.

This clone was counted a few times. The chain recombines TRBV7-8 with TRBJ1-1; D not resolved. The CDR3 has 14 amino acids. Germline CDR1 and CDR2: SGHVS and FQNEAQ. Trimming removed 1 base from V and 1 base from J, with 7 bases in between. The CDR3 loop reads CASSLERGNTEAFF. The CDR3 DNA is TGTGCCAGCAGCTTAGAACGGGGGAACACTGAAGCTTTCTTT.

The V gene is TRBV19, the J gene TRBJ2-2; 9 nucleotides match TRBD1. V was clipped by 0 bases and J by 3 bases; unmatched bases: 2. The length of the CDR3 is 16 residues. Germline loops: CDR1 LNHDA, CDR2 SQIVND (reference sequence). The CDR3 DNA sequence: TGTGCCAGTAGTATAGACCGGGACAGGGACACCGGGGAGCTGTTTTTT. It encodes CASSIDRDRDTGELFF.

This rearrangement joins TRBV7-2 to TRBJ1-2; no reliable D call. Germline CDR1 SGHTA, CDR2 FQGNSA. This CDR3 has 14 amino acids. Trimming shortened V by 1 base and J by 2 bases, and 8 bases separated the two germline ends. CDR3 nucleotide sequence: TGTGCCAGCAGCTTAGTAGGAGGAAACTATGGCTACACCTTC. Translating it yields CASSLVGGNYGYTF.

The V gene is TRBV7-6, the J gene TRBJ2-7; 7 bases align to TRBD2. The length of the CDR3 is 13 residues. CDR1 and CDR2 from the germline V gene are SGHVS and FNYEAQ. Germline trimming cut 6 bases from V and 2 bases from J; bases unmatched to any gene: 4. This CDR3 reads CASSGGGAYEQYF. The CDR3 DNA sequence: TGTGCCAGCAGTGGTGGGGGGGCCTACGAGCAGTACTTC.

V and J are TRBV10-1 and TRBJ1-1; D is unclear. The CDR3 covers 13 residues. Germline lookup yields CDR1 WNHNN and CDR2 SYGVQD (reference sequence). Trimming took 6 bases from V and 1 from J, leaving 9 bases between them. The CDR3 DNA sequence: TGCGCCAGCAGCCCGGACGCGAACACTGAAGCTTTCTTT. Its protein is CASSPDANTEAFF.

This clone was observed a single time. The chain recombines TRBV7-9 with TRBJ1-6; D not certain. The ends were cut back, 5 bases at V and 8 bases at J, with 16 bases in the middle. Germline V lookup: CDR1 SEHNR, CDR2 FQNEAQ (reference sequence). The CDR3 is 15 amino acids. CDR3 sequence reads: CASSPHLNSDSPLHF. CDR3 DNA sequence: TGTGCCAGCAGCCCACATTTGAACAGCGATTCACCCCTCCACTTT.

The V and J genes are TRBV29-1 and TRBJ2-3; D call uncertain. This CDR3 spans 12 amino acids. V lost 4 bases to trimming and J lost 5 bases, with 10 bases between them. Per the germline V gene, CDR1 is SQVTM and CDR2 is ANQGSEA. The CDR3 loop is CSVASGLDTQYF. For the CDR3, the DNA is TGCAGCGTTGCGTCAGGCCTAGATACGCAGTATTTT.

The V gene is TRBV5-6, the J gene TRBJ2-7; D is uncertain. Germline-derived CDR1 and CDR2 are SGHDT and YYEEEE. The CDR3 contains 15 residues. Trimming pared 3 bases from V and 0 bases from J, leaving 13 bases between. This CDR3 is CASSSLLTDSYEQYF. As DNA, the CDR3 is TGTGCCAGCAGCTCCTTACTGACGGACTCCTACGAGCAGTACTTC.

The rearrangement uses TRBV6-1 and TRBJ1-1, with D perhaps matching TRBD1 (6 bases). V lost 3 bases and J 1 base, leaving 12 bases between the germline ends. CDR1 is MNHNS and CDR2 is SASEGT in the germline V gene. The CDR3 loop spans 15 amino acids. As DNA, the CDR3 is TGTGCCAGCAGTGACAGGGGTCGGGGGAACACTGAAGCTTTCTTT. Its protein product is CASSDRGRGNTEAFF.

The chain's CDR3 is CASSQGPLFSGRQPYNEQFF. Here the CDR3 DNA reads TGTGCCAGCAGCCAAGGTCCCCTCTTTAGCGGGAGACAACCCTACAATGAGCAGTTCTTC. V is TRBV11-3 and J is TRBJ2-1, with 9 bases identical to TRBD2. This CDR3 has 20 amino acids. Trimming removed 5 bases from V and 2 bases from J; junction bases left unmatched: 19. The germline gives CDR1 SGHNT, CDR2 YENEEA.

The chain links TRBV10-2 to TRBJ1-1; TRBD1 might be the D (6 bases). The CDR3 totals 13 residues. The germline V and J ends were trimmed by 5 bases and 7 bases, with 14 bases remaining between them. Germline lookup yields CDR1 WSHSY and CDR2 SAAADI. The CDR3 spells CASSPGLTGEAFF. DNA for the CDR3: TGCGCCAGCAGTCCAGGTCTGACAGGTGAAGCTTTCTTT.

This clone was seen a few times. The J gene is TRBJ2-2, the V gene TRBV10-1; a possible D gene is TRBD1 (5 bases). The germline CDR1 and CDR2 sequences are WNHNN and SYGVQD (reference sequence). The CDR3 sequence is 13 residues long. The V end lost 3 bases, the J end lost 6 bases, and 8 bases lay between the germline ends. In DNA form, the CDR3 reads TGCGCCAGCAGTGATATAGGGGCCGGGGAGCTGTTTTTT. Its protein product is CASSDIGAGELFF.

The rearrangement links TRBV14 to TRBJ2-7, with TRBD2 identical over 8 bases. CDR1 SGHDN and CDR2 FVKESK come from the germline V gene. The ends lost 5 bases at V and 7 bases at J; junction bases unmatched: 13. The CDR3 has 15 residues. The CDR3 sequence is CASSSSSGTSWEQYF. The DNA of the CDR3 is TGTGCCAGCAGCTCTAGTAGCGGGACCTCCTGGGAGCAGTACTTC. Full variable domain (outside the CDR3, taken from reference TRBV14 and TRBJ2-7): EAGVTQFPSHSVIEKGQTVTLRCDPISGHDNLYWYRRVMGKEIKFLLHFVKESKQDESGMPNNRFLAERTGGTYSTLKVQPAELEDSGVYFCASSSSSGTSWEQYFGPGTRLTVT.

The chain recombines TRBV19 with TRBJ1-2; 8 bases align to TRBD1. Germline lookup yields CDR1 LNHDA and CDR2 SQIVND (reference sequence). CDR3 length: 16 amino acids. V was pared by 3 bases and J by 3 bases, with 9 bases of the junction left unmatched. The CDR3 nucleotides are TGTGCCAGTAGTATGAGACAGGGGCTCGGGGACTATGGCTACACCTTC. Protein product: CASSMRQGLGDYGYTF.

CDR3 nucleotides: TGCGCCAGCAGCTTCCTTGCAAGAACTAGCGGGAGGGGGTACGAGCAGTACTTC. As protein: CASSFLARTSGRGYEQYF. The chain employs TRBV5-1 and TRBJ2-7; 13 bases agree with TRBD2. The CDR3 totals 18 residues. The V segment lost 2 bases and the J segment 4 bases; nucleotides outside the gene matches: 12. Germline CDR1 and CDR2: SGHRS and YFSETQ. Combining the CDR3 with reference TRBV5-1 and TRBJ2-7 gives the whole variable domain KAGVTQTPRYLIKTRGQQVTLSCSPISGHRSVSWYQQTPGQGLQFLFEYFSETQRNKGNFPGRFSGRQFSNSRSEMNVSTLELGDSALYLCASSFLARTSGRGYEQYFGPGTRLTVT.

CDR3 sequence: CASSPSGTGTYEQYF. The CDR3 nucleotides read TGTGCCAGCTCTCCTTCAGGGACAGGGACCTACGAGCAGTACTTC. The rearrangement links TRBV2 to TRBJ2-7; 9 bases are a match to TRBD1. This CDR3 has 15 amino acids. Trimming cost V 8 bases and J 2 bases; bases outside gene matches: 10. CDR1 and CDR2 (germline): SNHLY, FYNNEI.

The rearrangement joins TRBV5-4 to TRBJ1-2; D not resolved. The CDR3 covers 14 residues. V lost 0 bases to trimming and J lost 2 bases, with 8 bases between them. The germline CDR1 and CDR2 sequences are SGHNT and YYREEE (reference sequence). CDR3 coding DNA: TGTGCCAGCAGCTTGGGAGGTCTCAACTATGGCTACACCTTC. Its translation is CASSLGGLNYGYTF.